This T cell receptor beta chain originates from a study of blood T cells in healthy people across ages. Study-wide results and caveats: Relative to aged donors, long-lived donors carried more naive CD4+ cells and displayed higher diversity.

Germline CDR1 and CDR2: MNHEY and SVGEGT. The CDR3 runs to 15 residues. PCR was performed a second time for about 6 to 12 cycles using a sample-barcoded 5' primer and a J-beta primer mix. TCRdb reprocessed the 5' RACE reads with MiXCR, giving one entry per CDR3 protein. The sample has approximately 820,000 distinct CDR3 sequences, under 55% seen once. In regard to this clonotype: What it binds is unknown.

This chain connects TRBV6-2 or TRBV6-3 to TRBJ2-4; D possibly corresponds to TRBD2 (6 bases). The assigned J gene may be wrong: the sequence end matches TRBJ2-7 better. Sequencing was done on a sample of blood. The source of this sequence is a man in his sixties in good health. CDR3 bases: TGTGCCAGCAGTGCCGGGAGAAACCTCGCGATCGAGCAGTACTTC. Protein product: CASSAGRNLAIEQYF.